What follows describes a single T cell receptor (beta chain). Its antigen is not identified. TCRdb re-analysed the 5' RACE reads in MiXCR, keeping a single row per CDR3 protein. The table shows about 330,000 distinct CDR3 sequences, with 8% occurring only once. The data were obtained in a study of CD8 T cells in ankylosing spondylitis. General study findings and limits: Some of these motif variants have turned up before, in reports on reactive arthritis synovial fluid and blood. Ankylosing spondylitis blood appeared to carry a characteristic TCR beta motif of several highly homologous variants.

Germline V gene lookup returns CDR1 SQVTM and CDR2 ANQGSEA. The CDR3 is 15 residues long. V was shortened by 3 bases and J by 0 bases, with 13 bases between the two germline ends. This TCR was recovered from a male donor with ankylosing spondylitis. Sequencing used blood, either unsorted or a sorted T cell fraction (not recorded which). J is TRBJ2-3 and V is TRBV29-1; D not resolved. DNA of the CDR3: TGCAGCGTTGAGAGTTGGGATCTTAGCACAGATACGCAGTATTTT. Its translation: CSVESWDLSTDTQYF.